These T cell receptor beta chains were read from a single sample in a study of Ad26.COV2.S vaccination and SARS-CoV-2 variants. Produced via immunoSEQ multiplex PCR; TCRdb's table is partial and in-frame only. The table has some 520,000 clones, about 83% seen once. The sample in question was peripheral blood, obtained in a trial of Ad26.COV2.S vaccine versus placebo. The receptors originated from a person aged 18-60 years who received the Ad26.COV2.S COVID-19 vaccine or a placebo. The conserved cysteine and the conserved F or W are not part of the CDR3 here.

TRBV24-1	ATKAEKETQY
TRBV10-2	ATSGRAVETQY
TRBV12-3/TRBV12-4	ASSSGGNQPQH
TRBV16	ASSSPGLAGGKYEQY
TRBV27	ASRRGDYQPQH
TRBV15	ATSRGTREWEKLF
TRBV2	ASQTIPQGPYYEQY
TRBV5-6	ASSLVSRGSYEQY
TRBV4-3	ASSQGVSSGMNTGELF
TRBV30	AWSGSGSGELF
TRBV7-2	ASRLAGGGVQY
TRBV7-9	ASSKHRTGAYSNYGYT
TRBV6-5	ASSKQGSYEQY
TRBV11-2	ASSLEYSRGELF
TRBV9	ASSTGTDNYGYT
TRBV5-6	ASRRKGRTTAYEQY
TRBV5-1	ASSYRVAGRSHEQF
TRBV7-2	ASSTGGANTGELF
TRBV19	ASSMRVDQPQH
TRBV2	ASTVSGGTDTQY
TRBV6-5	ASMGGDTQY
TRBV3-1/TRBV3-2	ASSQGPGGEQY
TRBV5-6	ASSLDTGDNSPLH
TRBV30	AWIGEGAF
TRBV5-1	ASSLEPGVSYEQY
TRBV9	ASSPSGIEQY
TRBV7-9	ASSFRGDGYT
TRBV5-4	ASSFRAGGSDTQY
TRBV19	ASRTTGTGANSGNTIY
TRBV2	ASSEQGQKNSPLH
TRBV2	ASSEAGGRGNSPLH
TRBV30	AWASEREVYEQY
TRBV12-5	ASGPEKAEAF
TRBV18	ASSPIPSGVNTGELF
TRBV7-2	ASSSPGLGGHEQY